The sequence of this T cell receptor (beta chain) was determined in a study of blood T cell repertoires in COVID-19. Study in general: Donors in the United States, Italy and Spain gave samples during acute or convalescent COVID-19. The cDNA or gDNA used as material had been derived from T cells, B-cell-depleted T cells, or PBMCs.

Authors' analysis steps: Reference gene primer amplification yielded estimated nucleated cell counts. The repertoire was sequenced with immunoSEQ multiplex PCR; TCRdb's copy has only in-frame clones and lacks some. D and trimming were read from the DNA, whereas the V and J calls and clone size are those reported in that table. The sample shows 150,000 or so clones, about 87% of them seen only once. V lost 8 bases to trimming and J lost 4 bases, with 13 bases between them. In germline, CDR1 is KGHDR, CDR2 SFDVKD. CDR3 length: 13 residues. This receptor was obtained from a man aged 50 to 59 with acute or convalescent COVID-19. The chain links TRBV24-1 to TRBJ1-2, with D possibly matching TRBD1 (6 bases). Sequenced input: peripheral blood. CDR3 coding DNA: TGTGCCACCACCCGACAGGTGCCCTATGGCTACACCTTC. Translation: CATTRQVPYGYTF.